This record covers a single TCR beta chain. Its antigen remains unknown. Unmatched junction bases numbered 9, after V lost 6 bases and J lost 9 bases. Germline CDR1 is SGHVS and CDR2 is FQNEAQ. This CDR3 region has 13 residues. These data originate in a study of cytomegalovirus exposure and HLA in healthy donors. Vbeta (60) and Jbeta (13) primers were used in the PCR. The assay was immunoSEQ multiplex PCR, and TCRdb's table has in-frame clones only and misses some. The data hold about 130,000 clones, with around 79% observed a single time. Broader study findings: Some TCR beta chains (around 160 of them) were listed as cytomegalovirus-associated. Indistinguishability led to the exclusion of some V segments, TRBV6-2 and TRBV6-3 included.

The sequenced sample consisted of PBMCs. This clonotype was sampled from a man aged 40-50 years in good health and CMV-seropositive. The J gene is TRBJ2-7, the V gene TRBV7-8; TRBD1 matches 9 bases. The DNA of the CDR3 is TGTGCCAGCAGTACTACAGGGGGCGGAGGGCAGTACTTC. Protein sequence: CASSTTGGGGQYF. The full variable domain, with the rest looked up from reference TRBV7-8 and TRBJ2-7, is GAGVSQSPRYKVAKRGQDVALRCDPISGHVSLFWYQQALGQGPEFLTYFQNEAQLDKSGLPSDRFFAERPEGSVSTLKIQRTQQEDSAVYLCASSTTGGGGQYFGPGTRLTVT.